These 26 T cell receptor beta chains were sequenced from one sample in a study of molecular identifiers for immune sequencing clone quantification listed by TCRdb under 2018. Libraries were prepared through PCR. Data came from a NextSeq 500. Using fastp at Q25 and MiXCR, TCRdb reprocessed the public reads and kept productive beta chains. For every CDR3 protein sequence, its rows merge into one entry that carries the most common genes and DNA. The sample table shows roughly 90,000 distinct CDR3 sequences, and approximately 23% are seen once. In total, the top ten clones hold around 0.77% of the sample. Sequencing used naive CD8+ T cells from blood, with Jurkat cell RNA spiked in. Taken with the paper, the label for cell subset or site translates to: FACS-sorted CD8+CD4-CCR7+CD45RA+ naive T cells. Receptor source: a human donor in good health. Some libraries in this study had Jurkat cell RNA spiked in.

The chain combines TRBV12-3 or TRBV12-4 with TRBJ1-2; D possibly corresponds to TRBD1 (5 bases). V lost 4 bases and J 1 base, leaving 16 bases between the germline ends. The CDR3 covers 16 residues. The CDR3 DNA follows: TGTGCCAGCAGTTCCTTCGCTGCACAGGATAACTATGGCTACACCTTC. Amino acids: CASSSFAAQDNYGYTF.

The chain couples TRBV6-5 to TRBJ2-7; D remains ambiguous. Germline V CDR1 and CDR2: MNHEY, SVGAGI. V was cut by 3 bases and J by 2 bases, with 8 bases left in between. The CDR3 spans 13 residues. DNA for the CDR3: TGTGCCAGCAGTTATAACCCGACCTACGAGCAGTACTTC. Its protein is CASSYNPTYEQYF.

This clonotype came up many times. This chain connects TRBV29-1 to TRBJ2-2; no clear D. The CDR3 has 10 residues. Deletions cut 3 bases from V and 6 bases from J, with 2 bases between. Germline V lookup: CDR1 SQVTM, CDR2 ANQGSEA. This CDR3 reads CSVEAGELFF. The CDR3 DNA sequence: TGCAGCGTTGAGGCCGGGGAGCTGTTTTTT.

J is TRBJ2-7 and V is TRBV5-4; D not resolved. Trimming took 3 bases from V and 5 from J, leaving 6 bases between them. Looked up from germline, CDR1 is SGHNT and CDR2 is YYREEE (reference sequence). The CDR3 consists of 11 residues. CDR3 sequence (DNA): TGTGCCAGCAGCTCGACTCACGAGCAGTACTTC. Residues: CASSSTHEQYF.

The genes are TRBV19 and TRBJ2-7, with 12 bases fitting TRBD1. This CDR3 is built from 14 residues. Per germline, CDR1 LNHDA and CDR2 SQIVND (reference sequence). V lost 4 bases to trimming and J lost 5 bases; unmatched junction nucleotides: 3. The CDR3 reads CASSTGTGGNEQYF. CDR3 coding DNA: TGTGCCAGTAGTACCGGGACAGGGGGCAACGAGCAGTACTTC.

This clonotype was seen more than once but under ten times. As DNA, the CDR3 is TGTGCCAGCAGTTCCTCGGACACGATCTCCGACCAGTACTTC. It encodes CASSSSDTISDQYF. The V call is TRBV28, the J call TRBJ2-5; D may be TRBD1 (5 bases). The CDR3 spans 14 residues. The V end lost 4 bases, the J end lost 10 bases, and 19 bases lay between the germline ends. CDR1 MDHEN and CDR2 SYDVKM come from the germline V gene.

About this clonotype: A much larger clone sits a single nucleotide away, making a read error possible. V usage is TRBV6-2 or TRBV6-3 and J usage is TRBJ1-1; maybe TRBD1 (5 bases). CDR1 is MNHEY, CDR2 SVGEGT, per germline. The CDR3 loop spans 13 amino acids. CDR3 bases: TGTCCCAGCAGTCCACAGGATGACACTGAAGCTTTCTTT. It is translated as CPSSPQDDTEAFF.

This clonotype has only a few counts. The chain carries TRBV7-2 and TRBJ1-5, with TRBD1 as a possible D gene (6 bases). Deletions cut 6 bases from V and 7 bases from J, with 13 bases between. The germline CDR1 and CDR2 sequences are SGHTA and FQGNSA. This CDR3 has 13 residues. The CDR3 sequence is CASSQQGPQPQHF. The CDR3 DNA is TGTGCCAGCAGTCAGCAGGGGCCCCAGCCCCAGCATTTT.

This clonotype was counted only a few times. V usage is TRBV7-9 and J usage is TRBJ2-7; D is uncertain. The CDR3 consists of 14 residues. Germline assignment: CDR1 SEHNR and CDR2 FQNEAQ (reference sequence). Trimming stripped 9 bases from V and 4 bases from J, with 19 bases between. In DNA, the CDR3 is TGTGCCAGAAGCCGCCCAGGAACAGCTTACGAGCAGTACTTC. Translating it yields CARSRPGTAYEQYF.

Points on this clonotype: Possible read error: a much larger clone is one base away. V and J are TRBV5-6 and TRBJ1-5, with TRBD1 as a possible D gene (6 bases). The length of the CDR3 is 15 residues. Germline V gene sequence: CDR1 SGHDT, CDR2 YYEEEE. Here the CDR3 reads CASSLAGTGNLPQHF. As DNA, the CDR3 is TGTGCCAGCAGCTTGGCTGGAACAGGGAATCTGCCCCAGCATTTT.

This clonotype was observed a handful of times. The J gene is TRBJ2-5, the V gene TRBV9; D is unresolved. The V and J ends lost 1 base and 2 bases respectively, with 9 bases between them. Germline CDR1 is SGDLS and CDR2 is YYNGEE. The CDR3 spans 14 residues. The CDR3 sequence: CASSVSGLQETQYF. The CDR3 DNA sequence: TGTGCCAGCAGCGTATCGGGCCTTCAAGAGACCCAGTACTTC. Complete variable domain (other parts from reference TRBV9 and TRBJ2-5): DSGVTQTPKHLITATGQRVTLRCSPRSGDLSVYWYQQSLDQGLQFLIQYYNGEERAKGNILERFSAQQFPDLHSELNLSSLELGDSALYFCASSVSGLQETQYFGPGTRLLVL.

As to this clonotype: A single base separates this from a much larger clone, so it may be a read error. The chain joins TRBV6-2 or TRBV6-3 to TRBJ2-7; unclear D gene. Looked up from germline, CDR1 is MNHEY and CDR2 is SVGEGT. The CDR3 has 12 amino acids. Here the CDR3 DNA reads TGTGCCAGCAGGGCGGTTTCCTACGCGCAGTACTTC. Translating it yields CASRAVSYAQYF.

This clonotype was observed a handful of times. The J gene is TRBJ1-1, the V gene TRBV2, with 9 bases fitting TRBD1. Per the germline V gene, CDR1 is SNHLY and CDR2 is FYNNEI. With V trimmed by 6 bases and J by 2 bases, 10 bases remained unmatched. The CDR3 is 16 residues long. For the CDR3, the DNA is TGTGCCAGCAGAGAATCCGGGACAGGGTTAAACACTGAAGCTTTCTTT. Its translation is CASRESGTGLNTEAFF.

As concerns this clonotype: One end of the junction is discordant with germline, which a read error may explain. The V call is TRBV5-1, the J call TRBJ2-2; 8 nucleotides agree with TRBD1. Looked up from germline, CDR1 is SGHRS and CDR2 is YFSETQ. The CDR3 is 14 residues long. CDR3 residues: CASSWTGSTGELVF. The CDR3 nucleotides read TGCGCCAGCAGCTGGACAGGGTCCACCGGGGAGCTGGTTTTT.

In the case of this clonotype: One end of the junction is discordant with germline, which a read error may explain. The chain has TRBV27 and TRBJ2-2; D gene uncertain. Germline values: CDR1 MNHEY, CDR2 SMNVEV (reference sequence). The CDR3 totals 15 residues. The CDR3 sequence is CASSLMGTNPGELFF. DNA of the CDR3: TGTGCCAGCAGTTTAATGGGAACGAACCCCGGGGAGCTGTTTTTT.

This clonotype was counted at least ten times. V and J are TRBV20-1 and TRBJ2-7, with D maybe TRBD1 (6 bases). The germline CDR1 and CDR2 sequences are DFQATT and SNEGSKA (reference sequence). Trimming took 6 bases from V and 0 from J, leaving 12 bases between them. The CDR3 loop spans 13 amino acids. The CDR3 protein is CSATDSNSYEQYF. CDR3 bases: TGCAGTGCCACGGACAGTAACTCCTACGAGCAGTACTTC.

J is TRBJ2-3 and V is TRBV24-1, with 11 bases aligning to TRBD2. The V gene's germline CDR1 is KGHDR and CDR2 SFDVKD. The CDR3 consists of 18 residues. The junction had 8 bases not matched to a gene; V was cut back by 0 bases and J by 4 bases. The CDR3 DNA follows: TGTGCCACCAGTGATTTGGCCCGTAGCGGGAGGGCGCCAGATACGCAGTATTTT. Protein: CATSDLARSGRAPDTQYF.

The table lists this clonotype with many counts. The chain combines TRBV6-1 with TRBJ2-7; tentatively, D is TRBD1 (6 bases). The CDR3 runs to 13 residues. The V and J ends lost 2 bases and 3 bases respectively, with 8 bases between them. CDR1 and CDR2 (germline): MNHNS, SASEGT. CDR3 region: CASSETGFYEQYF. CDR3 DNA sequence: TGTGCCAGCAGTGAAACAGGGTTCTACGAGCAGTACTTC.

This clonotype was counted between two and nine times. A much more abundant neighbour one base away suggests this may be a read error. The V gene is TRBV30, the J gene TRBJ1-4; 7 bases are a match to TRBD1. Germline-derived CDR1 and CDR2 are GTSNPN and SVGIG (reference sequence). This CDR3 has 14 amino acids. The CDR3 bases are TGTGCCTGGAGCAAGGCCAGGGGGAATGAAAAACTGTCTTTT. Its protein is CAWSKARGNEKLSF.

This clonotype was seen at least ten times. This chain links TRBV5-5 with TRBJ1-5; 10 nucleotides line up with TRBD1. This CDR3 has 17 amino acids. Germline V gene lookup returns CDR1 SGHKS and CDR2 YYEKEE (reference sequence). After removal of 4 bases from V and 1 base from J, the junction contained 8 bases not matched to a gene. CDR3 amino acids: CASSPVPGQGSNQPQHF. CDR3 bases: TGTGCCAGCAGCCCCGTCCCGGGACAGGGGAGCAATCAGCCCCAGCATTTT. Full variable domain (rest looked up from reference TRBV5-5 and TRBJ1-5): DAGVTQSPTHLIKTRGQQVTLRCSPISGHKSVSWYQQVLGQGPQFIFQYYEKEERGRGNFPDRFSARQFPNYSSELNVNALLLGDSALYLCASSPVPGQGSNQPQHFGDGTRLSIL.

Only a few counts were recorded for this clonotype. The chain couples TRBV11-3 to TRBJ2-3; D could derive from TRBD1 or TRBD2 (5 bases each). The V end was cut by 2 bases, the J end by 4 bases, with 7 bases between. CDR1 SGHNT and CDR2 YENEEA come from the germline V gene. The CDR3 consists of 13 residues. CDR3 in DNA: TGTGCCAGCAGCTTAATGGGGGCAGATACGCAGTATTTT. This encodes CASSLMGADTQYF.

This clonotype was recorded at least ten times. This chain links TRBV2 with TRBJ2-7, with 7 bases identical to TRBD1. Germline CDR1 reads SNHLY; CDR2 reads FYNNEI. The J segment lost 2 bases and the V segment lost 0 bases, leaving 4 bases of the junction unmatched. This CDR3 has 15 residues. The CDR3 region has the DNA TGTGCCAGCAGTGAAGCCCCCGGGACAGCCTACGAGCAGTACTTC. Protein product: CASSEAPGTAYEQYF.

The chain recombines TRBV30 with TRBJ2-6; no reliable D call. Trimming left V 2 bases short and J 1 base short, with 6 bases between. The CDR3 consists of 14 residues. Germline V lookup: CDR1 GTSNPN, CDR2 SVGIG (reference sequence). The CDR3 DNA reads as TGTGCCTGGAGTTTTTATTCTGGGGCCAACGTCCTGACTTTC. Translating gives CAWSFYSGANVLTF.

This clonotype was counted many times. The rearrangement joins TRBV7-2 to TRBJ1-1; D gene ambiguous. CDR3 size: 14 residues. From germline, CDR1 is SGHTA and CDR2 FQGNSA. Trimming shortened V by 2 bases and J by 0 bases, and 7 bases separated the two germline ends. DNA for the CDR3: TGTGCCAGCAGCTTAATTAGGATGAACACTGAAGCTTTCTTT. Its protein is CASSLIRMNTEAFF.

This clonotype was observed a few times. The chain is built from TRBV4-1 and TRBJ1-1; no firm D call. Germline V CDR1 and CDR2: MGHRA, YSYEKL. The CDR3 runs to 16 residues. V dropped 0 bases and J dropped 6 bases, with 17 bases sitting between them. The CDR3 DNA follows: TGCGCCAGCAGCCAAGATGGTAGAGGTAGGAGAGCTGAAGCTTTCTTT. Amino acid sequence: CASSQDGRGRRAEAFF.

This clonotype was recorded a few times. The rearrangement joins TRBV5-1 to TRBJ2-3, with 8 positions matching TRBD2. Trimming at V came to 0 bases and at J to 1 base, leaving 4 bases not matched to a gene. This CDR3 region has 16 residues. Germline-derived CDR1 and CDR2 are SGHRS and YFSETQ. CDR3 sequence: CASSLAGSGGTDTQYF. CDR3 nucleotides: TGCGCCAGCAGCTTGGCCGGTAGCGGGGGCACAGATACGCAGTATTTT.